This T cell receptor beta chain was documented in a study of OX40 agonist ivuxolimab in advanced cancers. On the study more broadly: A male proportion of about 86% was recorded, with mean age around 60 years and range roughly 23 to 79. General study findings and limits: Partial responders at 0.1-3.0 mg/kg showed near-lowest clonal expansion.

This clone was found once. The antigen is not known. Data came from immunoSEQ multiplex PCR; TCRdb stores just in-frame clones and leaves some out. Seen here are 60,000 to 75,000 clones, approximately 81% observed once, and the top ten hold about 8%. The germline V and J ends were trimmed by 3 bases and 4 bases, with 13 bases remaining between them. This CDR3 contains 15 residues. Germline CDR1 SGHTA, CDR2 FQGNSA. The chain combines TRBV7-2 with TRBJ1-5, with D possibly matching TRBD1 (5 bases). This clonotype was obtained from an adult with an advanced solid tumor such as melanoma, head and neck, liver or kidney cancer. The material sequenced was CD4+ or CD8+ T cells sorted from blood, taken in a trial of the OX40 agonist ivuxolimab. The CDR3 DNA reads TGTGCCAGCAGCTTCTCGGGACTGATTAATCAGCCCCAGCATTTT. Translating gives CASSFSGLINQPQHF.